The next 18 T cell receptor beta chains were all read from a single sample in a study of cytomegalovirus exposure and HLA in healthy donors. PCR used 60 Vbeta primers and 13 Jbeta primers. Profiling relied on immunoSEQ multiplex PCR, and the TCRdb table lists in-frame clones only, not all of them. The sample has 90,000 to 150,000 clones, 73% seen once. Sequencing used PBMCs. The receptor set was obtained from a woman in her 40s in good health and CMV-seronegative.

The chain has TRBV10-3 and TRBJ1-1; unclear D gene. V was cut by 5 bases and J by 1 base, with 5 bases left in between. The CDR3 covers 12 residues. The germline V gene has CDR1 ENHRY and CDR2 SYGVKD. The CDR3: CAISSSNTEAFF. The CDR3 DNA follows: TGTGCCATCAGTTCATCGAACACTGAAGCTTTCTTT.

The V and J genes are TRBV4-3 and TRBJ2-4; perhaps TRBD2 as D (6 bases). The CDR3 sequence is 16 residues long. V lost 4 bases to trimming and J lost 3 bases, with 16 bases between them. Germline CDR1 reads LGHNA; CDR2 reads YSLEER. CDR3 loop: CASSPFLGGGKNIQYF. For the CDR3, the DNA is TGCGCCAGCAGCCCCTTCCTTGGGGGAGGCAAAAACATTCAGTACTTC.

Only one count was recorded for this clone. The chain couples TRBV5-1 to TRBJ2-3; 7 bases are shared with TRBD2. V shed 0 bases and J 3 bases; nucleotides not matched to a gene: 4. The germline gives CDR1 SGHRS, CDR2 YFSETQ. The CDR3 totals 15 residues. The CDR3 DNA follows: TGCGCCAGCAGCTTGGGCGGGAGTAGAACAGATACGCAGTATTTT. This sequence encodes CASSLGGSRTDTQYF.

The chain carries TRBV29-1 and TRBJ2-5, with D possibly being TRBD2 (6 bases). The length of the CDR3 is 14 residues. V dropped 6 bases and J dropped 2 bases, with 16 bases sitting between them. Looked up from germline, CDR1 is SQVTM and CDR2 is ANQGSEA. CDR3 DNA sequence: TGCAGCGTGCCCGCGGGGCCCCGGCAAGAGACCCAGTACTTC. It encodes CSVPAGPRQETQYF.

This clone appeared a single time. The gene calls are TRBV19 and TRBJ1-5; D is unresolved. The CDR3 length is 13 residues. V gave up 3 bases and J gave up 7 bases, with 10 bases separating them. The germline gives CDR1 LNHDA, CDR2 SQIVND (reference sequence). The chain's CDR3 is CASSINSPQPQHF. The DNA of the CDR3 is TGTGCCAGTAGTATCAACTCCCCCCAGCCCCAGCATTTT.

This sequence joins TRBV19 and TRBJ2-3, with a weak D call TRBD1 (5 bases). CDR3 length equals 18 residues. Trimming left V 3 bases short and J 0 bases short, with 19 bases between. Germline values: CDR1 LNHDA, CDR2 SQIVND (reference sequence). CDR3 coding DNA: TGTGCCAGTAGTATGCTACCACTCGACAGATCTAGCACAGATACGCAGTATTTT. It specifies CASSMLPLDRSSTDTQYF.

This clone has a handful of counts. The rearrangement links TRBV28 to TRBJ2-5; TRBD2 agrees at 9 bases. Gene TRBJ2-7 matches the end of the DNA better, so the J call may be wrong. Germline CDR1 reads MDHEN; CDR2 reads SYDVKM. The CDR3 is 15 residues long. The CDR3 DNA is TGTGCCAGCAGTCACAGTGGGGTAGCGGGAGACGAGCAGTACTTC. Translation: CASSHSGVAGDEQYF.

This chain uses TRBV27 with TRBJ1-5; D unclear. The V end was cut by 5 bases, the J end by 4 bases, with 12 bases between. CDR3 length: 14 amino acids. Germline lookup yields CDR1 MNHEY and CDR2 SMNVEV (reference sequence). Here the CDR3 reads CASSELGKNQPQHF. The DNA of the CDR3 is TGTGCCAGCAGTGAACTAGGGAAAAATCAGCCCCAGCATTTT.

This clone has a handful of counts. J is TRBJ1-1 and V is TRBV7-2, with a possible D match to TRBD1 (6 bases). The CDR3 has 12 residues. V was pared by 6 bases and J by 6 bases, with 11 bases between. Per the germline V gene, CDR1 is SGHTA and CDR2 is FQGNSA. The CDR3 sequence: CASRQPGAEAFF. The CDR3 bases are TGTGCCAGCAGGCAACCAGGGGCTGAAGCTTTCTTT.

The genes are TRBV7-8 and TRBJ2-7, with TRBD1 matching 10 bases. Per germline, CDR1 SGHVS and CDR2 FQNEAQ. Unmatched junction bases numbered 10, after V lost 8 bases and J lost 6 bases. The CDR3 is 14 residues long. The CDR3 loop is CASAKDRGFGEQYF. The CDR3 region has the DNA TGTGCCAGCGCCAAGGACAGGGGGTTCGGCGAGCAGTACTTC.

This chain links TRBV9 with TRBJ2-1; TRBD2 matches 9 bases. The CDR3 contains 16 residues. The V and J ends lost 4 bases and 3 bases, in that order; junction bases with no gene match: 8. Germline V CDR1 and CDR2: SGDLS, YYNGEE. The DNA of the CDR3 is TGTGCCAGCAGCTTAAGCGGGAGGAACGTCTACAATGAGCAGTTCTTC. Its translation is CASSLSGRNVYNEQFF.

This clone has just a few counts. The chain is built from TRBV9 and TRBJ1-4; D gene ambiguous. V lost 0 bases to trimming and J lost 8 bases, with 8 bases between them. The CDR3 spans 13 residues. The germline V gene encodes CDR1 SGDLS and CDR2 YYNGEE. CDR3 nucleotide sequence: TGTGCCAGCAGCGTAGTACCGGAGGAAAAACTGTTTTTT. It codes for CASSVVPEEKLFF.

This clone was picked up one time. The chain carries TRBV29-1 and TRBJ2-4; D might be TRBD1 (6 bases). CDR1 and CDR2 from the germline V gene are SQVTM and ANQGSEA. Trimming removed 0 bases at V and 0 bases at J, with 12 bases between. The CDR3 has 16 residues. Here the CDR3 reads CSVEDLGRGAKNIQYF. CDR3 in DNA: TGCAGCGTTGAAGATCTCGGCAGGGGAGCCAAAAACATTCAGTACTTC.

V usage is TRBV18 and J usage is TRBJ1-4, with a tentative D call TRBD1 (6 bases). The CDR3 extends over 17 amino acids. Trimming stripped 3 bases from V and 8 bases from J, with 22 bases between. CDR1 and CDR2 (germline): KGHSH, LQKENI. CDR3 in amino acids: CASSPSASGAAGEKLFF. Here the CDR3 DNA reads TGTGCCAGCTCACCCTCGGCCTCAGGGGCCGCTGGGGAAAAACTGTTTTTT.

The rearrangement joins TRBV7-8 to TRBJ1-1, with a tentative D call TRBD1 (5 bases). The CDR3 length is 15 residues. Per the germline V gene, CDR1 is SGHVS and CDR2 is FQNEAQ. Between the trimmed V and J ends, which lost 3 bases and 3 bases, there was a span of 14 bases. The CDR3 DNA reads as TGTGCCAGCAGCTTGTTAGGCGGGGGGGACACTGAAGCTTTCTTT. The encoded protein is CASSLLGGGDTEAFF.

V and J are TRBV30 and TRBJ1-6, with D hard to call. The V gene's germline CDR1 is GTSNPN and CDR2 SVGIG (reference sequence). The germline V and J ends were trimmed by 2 bases and 6 bases, with 11 bases remaining between them. The CDR3 has 14 residues. The CDR3, as DNA: TGTGCCTGGAGTAGAAGAGGTGGTAATTCACCCCTCCACTTT. It translates to CAWSRRGGNSPLHF.

This clone was seen more than once but under ten times. This chain joins TRBV7-9 and TRBJ1-1, with a weak D call TRBD1 (6 bases). The CDR3 has 14 amino acids. Trimming pared 5 bases from V and 3 bases from J, leaving 13 bases between. CDR1 is SEHNR and CDR2 is FQNEAQ in the germline V gene (reference sequence). The CDR3 bases are TGTGCCAGCAGCCCAGGGGTCGGCGACACTGAAGCTTTCTTT. Its translation: CASSPGVGDTEAFF.

This clone has only a few counts. This chain uses TRBV30 with TRBJ2-7; D is possibly TRBD1 (6 bases). This CDR3 comprises 18 residues. CDR1 GTSNPN and CDR2 SVGIG come from the germline V gene (reference sequence). The ends were cut back, 0 bases at V and 1 base at J, with 22 bases in the middle. This chain's CDR3 is CAWSVQVIGDRRSYEQYF. The CDR3 region has the DNA TGTGCCTGGAGTGTACAGGTAATAGGAGACAGGCGATCCTACGAGCAGTACTTC.